The rows below give T cell receptor beta chains drawn from one sample of a study of T cells in narcolepsy. Using immunoSEQ multiplex PCR, the repertoire was profiled, and TCRdb retains in-frame clones only, with some absent. The table records tens of thousands of clones, around 80% of them present only once. Input material: memory (CD45RA-) CD4+ T cells from blood. These receptor sequences come from a human donor in good health. Each CDR3 is given with its conserved first and last residue. A D gene is named only where the DNA matches it firmly. Size is omitted from some rows. Given values are once, few, many or a class for expanded clones.

clone size: .; D gene: .; J gene: TRBJ1-1; V gene: TRBV12-2; CDR3 DNA: TGTGCAAGTCGCTTCTCTCCTGCCCATCGCCGGGACAACGCGGGAGCTTTCTTT; CDR3 protein: CASRFSPAHRRDNAGAFF
clone size: once; D gene: .; J gene: TRBJ2-7; V gene: TRBV5-4; CDR3 DNA: TGTGCCAGCAGCTTGGCCGGGAACTACTACGAGCAGTACTTC; CDR3 protein: CASSLAGNYYEQYF
clone size: .; D gene: TRBD2; J gene: TRBJ2-1; V gene: TRBV9; CDR3 DNA: TGTGCCAGCAGCGCTGGAACTAGCGCCGGTGAGCAGTTCTTC; CDR3 protein: CASSAGTSAGEQFF
clone size: .; D gene: TRBD2; J gene: TRBJ2-1; V gene: TRBV14; CDR3 DNA: TGTGCCAGCAGCCAACCGGGGCCTAGCGGGGCGTACAATGAGCAGTTCTTC; CDR3 protein: CASSQPGPSGAYNEQFF
clone size: once; D gene: TRBD1; J gene: TRBJ2-1; V gene: TRBV9; CDR3 DNA: TGTGCCAGCAGCGTCGGACAGGGGAACAATGAGCAGTTCTTC; CDR3 protein: CASSVGQGNNEQFF
clone size: .; D gene: .; J gene: TRBJ2-1; V gene: TRBV9; CDR3 DNA: TGTGCCAGCAGCCCCCATAAAAGTCTCGATGAGCAGTTCTTC; CDR3 protein: CASSPHKSLDEQFF
clone size: .; D gene: .; J gene: TRBJ2-7; V gene: TRBV21-1; CDR3 DNA: TGTGCCAGCAGCCTATCTAGCGGATTCTACGAGCAGTACTTC; CDR3 protein: CASSLSSGFYEQYF
clone size: .; D gene: .; J gene: TRBJ2-3; V gene: TRBV6-5; CDR3 DNA: TGTGCCAGCAGTTACTCGGAGCCCAGCGGTACGCAGTATTTT; CDR3 protein: CASSYSEPSGTQYF
clone size: .; D gene: .; J gene: TRBJ2-3; V gene: TRBV28; CDR3 DNA: TGTGCCAGCTCTAGGGATCGCCTCGATACGCAGTATTTT; CDR3 protein: CASSRDRLDTQYF
clone size: .; D gene: .; J gene: TRBJ1-2; V gene: TRBV28; CDR3 DNA: TGTGCCAGCAGTTTATCAGGGGTGAATGGCTACACCTTC; CDR3 protein: CASSLSGVNGYTF
clone size: .; D gene: TRBD1; J gene: TRBJ2-3; V gene: TRBV11-2; CDR3 DNA: TGTGCCAGCAGCTTAGCAGGGGGTGAGAGTTTGGGAGATACGCAGTATTTT; CDR3 protein: CASSLAGGESLGDTQYF
clone size: .; D gene: TRBD2; J gene: TRBJ2-5; V gene: TRBV2; CDR3 DNA: TGTGCCAGCAGTTACGGGGGGGCCGGTGAGACCCAGTACTTC; CDR3 protein: CASSYGGAGETQYF
clone size: .; D gene: .; J gene: TRBJ1-1; V gene: TRBV28; CDR3 DNA: TGTGCCAGCAATCAGGGGCTTATGAACACTGAAGCTTTCTTT; CDR3 protein: CASNQGLMNTEAFF
clone size: .; D gene: .; J gene: TRBJ1-1; V gene: TRBV28; CDR3 DNA: TGTGCCAGCAGTTTACAACCTCGTAGGAACACTGAAGCTTTCTTT; CDR3 protein: CASSLQPRRNTEAFF
clone size: .; D gene: .; J gene: TRBJ2-2; V gene: TRBV10-2; CDR3 DNA: TGCGCCAGCAGTCCTCGTAGCGGGGAGCTGTTTTTT; CDR3 protein: CASSPRSGELFF
clone size: once; D gene: TRBD2; J gene: TRBJ2-7; V gene: TRBV5-1; CDR3 DNA: TGCGCCAGCAGCTTGTCGGCCAGCGGGACGTACGAGCAGTACTTC; CDR3 protein: CASSLSASGTYEQYF
clone size: once; D gene: .; J gene: TRBJ1-5; V gene: TRBV9; CDR3 DNA: TGTGCCAGCAGCGTAGGGGACACCTATCAGCCCCAGCATTTT; CDR3 protein: CASSVGDTYQPQHF
clone size: .; D gene: .; J gene: TRBJ1-1; V gene: TRBV6-6; CDR3 DNA: TGTGCCAGCAGTCAAGCCGGGGGGGGCACTGAAGCTTTCTTT; CDR3 protein: CASSQAGGGTEAFF
clone size: once; D gene: TRBD1; J gene: TRBJ2-3; V gene: TRBV2; CDR3 DNA: TGTGCCAGCAGTGCCGGGACAGGGCGTTTTACAGATACGCAGTATTTT; CDR3 protein: CASSAGTGRFTDTQYF